Described below is a single T cell receptor (beta chain) sequence and its context. The antigen is not known. Clones were sequenced by immunoSEQ multiplex PCR, and TCRdb holds only the in-frame ones, with some missing. Of around 94,000 clones in the sample, nearly 95% were seen once. No neoadjuvant therapy was given to the selected pancreatic ductal adenocarcinoma patients before their surgery. The data were taken from a study of T cells in pancreatic ductal adenocarcinoma. General observations from the study: Tumor-versus-blood clonality comparisons may be biased toward lower tumor diversity. Blood clonality (roughly 0.07) did not differ significantly from tumor (approximately 0.1). The resected cohort was biased toward the minority with early-stage disease. Tumor samples had fewer productive templates and approximately 8-fold fewer unique clonotypes than blood.

Per germline, CDR1 MRHNA and CDR2 SNTAGT. This CDR3 is built from 17 residues. Trimming left V 6 bases short and J 2 bases short, with 19 bases between. The source material was PBMCs. The source is a human donor with pancreatic ductal adenocarcinoma. The chain joins TRBV6-4 to TRBJ2-2; tentatively, D is TRBD2 (5 bases). In DNA, the CDR3 is TGTGCCAGCAGCCAAGATGGATCCGGAGGTAACACCGGGGAGCTGTTTTTT. Its translation is CASSQDGSGGNTGELFF.